The T cell receptor beta chain under discussion was sequenced for a study of cytotoxic CD8 clonotypes in ibrutinib-treated CLL. Sequencing was performed with immunoSEQ multiplex PCR; in TCRdb, only in-frame clones are kept and a portion is missing. The sample shows a few hundred thousand clones, over 60% of them seen only once. As input for TCR beta libraries, roughly 2 micrograms of genomic DNA came from cryopreserved PBMCs. This CDR3 has 15 residues. Trimming removed 5 bases from V and 8 bases from J, with 21 bases in between. CDR1 is SNHLY and CDR2 is FYNNEI in the germline V gene. General observations from the study: The study found baseline clonality above age-matched healthy donors, tracking circulating CD8+ T-cell counts. Rising at ibrutinib response, clonality subsequently fell back toward baseline at progression. The times at which samples were taken varied between sustained-remission and progressing patients.

Note on this clone: Its antigen is currently unknown.

The source material was PBMCs, sampled after 36 months of ibrutinib treatment. This receptor was taken from a human donor with chronic lymphocytic leukemia. The chain is built from TRBV2 and TRBJ1-2; D unclear. Here the CDR3 DNA reads TGTGCCAGCAGTCTCAGCTGGGAGGATCTACGGGGCTACACCTTC. Translation: CASSLSWEDLRGYTF.